The table lists the clone carrying this T cell receptor (beta chain) with a few counts. Its antigen remains unknown. This record belongs to a study of post-analysis software for immune sequencing data. Built from TCR beta cDNA, the libraries had unique molecular identifiers in them. In TCRdb, the PCR reads were re-called with MiXCR into one record per CDR3 protein. The data contain 750,000 to 900,000 distinct CDR3 sequences, just over 45% of them singletons. Findings and limits, study-wide: F measure showed strong co-clustering of same-batch samples. Compared with controls, patients had more of five TRBV segments, including TRBV5-6, TRBV5-1 and TRBV20-1.

J was trimmed by 4 bases and V by 5 bases; bases with no gene match: 11. Germline lookup yields CDR1 MDHEN and CDR2 SYDVKM. This CDR3 contains 17 residues. The clonotype originates from a girl under 18 with multiple sclerosis. What was sequenced was blood. This rearrangement joins TRBV28 to TRBJ2-3; TRBD2 matches 11 bases. The CDR3 region has the DNA TGTGCCAGCAGTCCACACCAACTAGCGGGAGAAGCAGATACGCAGTATTTT. It codes for CASSPHQLAGEADTQYF.